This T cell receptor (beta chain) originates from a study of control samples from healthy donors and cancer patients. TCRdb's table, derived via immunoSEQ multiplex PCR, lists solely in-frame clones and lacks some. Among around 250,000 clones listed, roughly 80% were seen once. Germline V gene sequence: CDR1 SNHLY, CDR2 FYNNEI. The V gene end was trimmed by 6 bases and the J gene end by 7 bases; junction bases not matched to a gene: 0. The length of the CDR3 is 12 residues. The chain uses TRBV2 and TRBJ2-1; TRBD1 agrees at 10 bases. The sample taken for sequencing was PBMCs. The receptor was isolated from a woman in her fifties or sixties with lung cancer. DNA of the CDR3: TGTGCCAGCAGGGACAGGGGGAATGAGCAGTTCTTC. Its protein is CASRDRGNEQFF. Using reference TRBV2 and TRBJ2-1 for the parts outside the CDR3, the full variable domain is EPEVTQTPSHQVTQMGQEVILRCVPISNHLYFYWYRQILGQKVEFLVSFYNNEISEKSEIFDDQFSVERPDGSNFTLKIRSTKLEDSAMYFCASRDRGNEQFFGPGTRLTVL.